The 24 T cell receptor beta chains below all came from one sample that was sequenced in a study of blood T cell repertoires in COVID-19. The table came from immunoSEQ multiplex PCR; TCRdb's copy has only in-frame clones and leaves some out. This sample yields nearly 250,000 clones, of which around 85% are seen a single time; about 8.2% belongs to the top ten. The specimen sequenced was PBMCs or T cells enriched from blood (not recorded which). Every receptor here comes from a woman between 50 and 59 years old with acute COVID-19.

The chain uses TRBV3-1 (or the pseudogene TRBV3-2) and TRBJ1-2; 9 bases fit TRBD1. The germline V gene encodes CDR1 LGHDT and CDR2 YNNKEL (reference sequence). The CDR3 spans 13 residues. V lost 4 bases, J lost 3 bases, and 0 bases stayed unmatched. The CDR3 sequence: CASSRQGDYGYTF. In DNA, the CDR3 is TGTGCCAGCAGCCGACAGGGGGACTATGGCTACACCTTC.

This clone was observed a few times. CDR3 loop: CSVIDRGGEKLFF. The CDR3 DNA is TGCAGCGTCATCGACAGGGGGGGTGAAAAACTGTTTTTT. The chain is built from TRBV29-1 and TRBJ1-4, with TRBD1 matching over 9 bases. The junction had 6 bases not matched to a gene; V was cut back by 6 bases and J by 7 bases. The CDR3 is 13 residues long. Looked up from germline, CDR1 is SQVTM and CDR2 is ANQGSEA.

The chain combines TRBV19 with TRBJ1-4; possibly TRBD1 for D (5 bases). The CDR3 consists of 16 residues. Germline lookup yields CDR1 LNHDA and CDR2 SQIVND (reference sequence). Trimming cost V 0 bases and J 5 bases, with 13 bases left between them. CDR3 protein: CASSIDYRGTNEKLFF. CDR3 nucleotides: TGTGCCAGTAGTATAGACTATCGGGGGACGAATGAAAAACTGTTTTTT. The complete variable domain, with remaining parts taken from reference TRBV19 and TRBJ1-4, reads DGGITQSPKYLFRKEGQNVTLSCEQNLNHDAMYWYRQDPGQGLRLIYYSQIVNDFQKGDIAEGYSVSREKKESFPLTVTSAQKNPTAFYLCASSIDYRGTNEKLFFGSGTQLSVL.

The chain has TRBV19 and TRBJ1-2, with D possibly being TRBD1 (6 bases). V was shortened by 6 bases and J by 0 bases, with 14 bases between the two germline ends. CDR3 length: 15 amino acids. CDR1 is LNHDA, CDR2 SQIVND, per germline (reference sequence). CDR3 amino acids: CASRTTGTSNYGYTF. The DNA of the CDR3 is TGTGCCAGTAGGACGACAGGAACATCTAACTATGGCTACACCTTC. The variable domain in full, completed from reference TRBV19 and TRBJ1-2, reads DGGITQSPKYLFRKEGQNVTLSCEQNLNHDAMYWYRQDPGQGLRLIYYSQIVNDFQKGDIAEGYSVSREKKESFPLTVTSAQKNPTAFYLCASRTTGTSNYGYTFGSGTRLTVV.

The chain recombines TRBV5-1 with TRBJ1-6, with TRBD1 matching 9 bases. With 5 bases clipped from V and 5 bases from J, the junction kept 5 bases outside the gene matches. This CDR3 is 15 amino acids long. In germline, CDR1 is SGHRS, CDR2 YFSETQ. In nucleotides, the CDR3 is TGCGCCAGCAGTACTGACAGGGGGAATAATTCACCCCTCCACTTT. It is translated as CASSTDRGNNSPLHF.

The count of this clone is one. The chain combines TRBV11-2 with TRBJ2-7; 7 bases match TRBD1. The CDR3 consists of 14 residues. Per the germline V gene, CDR1 is SGHAT and CDR2 is FQNNGV. The V gene end was trimmed by 3 bases and the J gene end by 3 bases; junction bases not matched to a gene: 5. CDR3 DNA sequence: TGTGCCAGCAGCTTCCCGCCAGGGGGCTACGAGCAGTACTTC. Residues: CASSFPPGGYEQYF.

The table lists this clone with many counts. Other DNA sequences in this specimen translate into the identical CDR3. This chain links TRBV7-2 with TRBJ2-7, with 9 bases aligning to TRBD2. V lost 1 base and J lost 2; bases outside the gene matches: 3. Germline CDR1 is SGHTA and CDR2 is FQGNSA. The CDR3 is 15 amino acids. Here the CDR3 DNA reads TGTGCCAGCAGCTTAGTGGCGGGGGGGACCTACGAGCAGTACTTC. Amino acids: CASSLVAGGTYEQYF.

The V gene is TRBV25-1, the J gene TRBJ1-2, with D possibly matching TRBD1 (5 bases). There are 17 residues in the CDR3. The germline V and J ends were trimmed by 1 base and 7 bases, with 22 bases remaining between them. CDR1 and CDR2 (germline): MGHDK, SYGVNS. CDR3: CASSEWGKGVGPSGYTF. The CDR3 DNA is TGTGCCAGCAGTGAATGGGGAAAAGGGGTCGGGCCCAGTGGCTACACCTTC.

The rearrangement joins TRBV7-9 to TRBJ2-2, with TRBD2 as a possible D gene (6 bases). Germline V gene lookup returns CDR1 SEHNR and CDR2 FQNEAQ (reference sequence). Trimming left V 3 bases short and J 3 bases short, with 14 bases between. The CDR3 length is 16 residues. DNA for the CDR3: TGTGCCAGCAGCTTCAAGGGGAAGCGGGACACCGGGGAGCTGTTTTTT. This codes for CASSFKGKRDTGELFF. The whole variable domain, filled in from reference TRBV7-9 and TRBJ2-2, reads DTGVSQNPRHKITKRGQNVTFRCDPISEHNRLYWYRQTLGQGPEFLTYFQNEAQLEKSRLLSDRFSAERPKGSFSTLEIQRTEQGDSAMYLCASSFKGKRDTGELFFGEGSRLTVL.

Points on this clone: Distinct nucleotide sequences in the sample also encode this CDR3. The chain recombines TRBV12-3 or TRBV12-4 with TRBJ1-2; a possible D gene is TRBD1 (5 bases). V dropped 5 bases and J dropped 7 bases, with 14 bases sitting between them. The CDR3 has 13 residues. This CDR3 reads CASSPRDGGGYTF. The DNA of the CDR3 is TGTGCCAGCAGTCCGCGGGACGGCGGTGGCTACACCTTC.

Written as DNA, the CDR3 is TGTGCCAGCAGTGAACCCCTAGCGGGGGCGAACACCGGGGAGCTGTTTTTT. This gives the protein CASSEPLAGANTGELFF. The chain has TRBV2 and TRBJ2-2; TRBD2 agrees at 10 bases. Germline V gene data show CDR1 as SNHLY and CDR2 as FYNNEI. Trimming removed 2 bases from V and 0 bases from J; junction bases left unmatched: 3. The CDR3 is 17 residues long.

V and J are TRBV18 and TRBJ2-7, with D unclear. This CDR3 is built from 14 residues. Trimming took 6 bases from V and 3 from J, leaving 15 bases between them. Germline loops: CDR1 KGHSH, CDR2 LQKENI. The CDR3 region has the DNA TGTGCCAGCTCCGACTCCCTTAAGCTCTACGAGCAGTACTTC. As protein: CASSDSLKLYEQYF.

This clone was picked up a small number of times. The rearrangement uses TRBV7-2 and TRBJ1-1, with 9 positions matching TRBD1. V lost 5 bases and J lost 1; bases outside the gene matches: 8. The CDR3 totals 16 residues. The V gene's germline CDR1 is SGHTA and CDR2 FQGNSA. CDR3 bases: TGTGCCAGCAGCACCCGACAGGGGGGGGCGAACACTGAAGCTTTCTTT. It codes for CASSTRQGGANTEAFF.

The chain couples TRBV29-1 to TRBJ2-3, with D maybe TRBD1 (5 bases). The germline V and J ends were trimmed by 0 bases and 4 bases, with 14 bases remaining between them. The V gene's germline CDR1 is SQVTM and CDR2 ANQGSEA. The CDR3 extends over 15 amino acids. This CDR3 is CSVEDHRGRSDTQYF. The CDR3 region has the DNA TGCAGCGTTGAAGATCATAGGGGCAGGTCAGATACGCAGTATTTT.

The rearrangement uses TRBV7-3 and TRBJ1-1; D remains ambiguous. CDR3 size: 13 residues. Trimming took off 4 bases at V and 4 bases at J, with 10 bases between the two ends. CDR1 is SGHTA, CDR2 FQGTGA, per germline. CDR3 nucleotide sequence: TGTGCCAGCAGCTCCCAGGAGGGCACTGAAGCTTTCTTT. Amino acid sequence: CASSSQEGTEAFF.

This chain joins TRBV5-1 and TRBJ2-1, with D tentatively TRBD1 (6 bases). Germline lookup yields CDR1 SGHRS and CDR2 YFSETQ. V was shortened by 0 bases and J by 4 bases, with 8 bases between the two germline ends. This CDR3 is built from 14 residues. CDR3 nucleotides: TGCGCCAGCAGCTTGGGGGGGCTTTACAATGAGCAGTTCTTC. Its translation: CASSLGGLYNEQFF.

The genes are TRBV9 and TRBJ2-1; the D gene is possibly TRBD2 (5 bases). Germline V gene sequence: CDR1 SGDLS, CDR2 YYNGEE. Trimming took 5 bases from V and 0 from J, leaving 15 bases between them. This CDR3 comprises 16 residues. The CDR3 region is CASSTTGSGSYNEQFF. CDR3 bases: TGTGCCAGCAGTACTACGGGGTCTGGCTCCTACAATGAGCAGTTCTTC. Full variable domain (rest looked up from reference TRBV9 and TRBJ2-1): DSGVTQTPKHLITATGQRVTLRCSPRSGDLSVYWYQQSLDQGLQFLIQYYNGEERAKGNILERFSAQQFPDLHSELNLSSLELGDSALYFCASSTTGSGSYNEQFFGPGTRLTVL.

This clone was observed at least ten times. The chain links TRBV5-8 to TRBJ1-5; TRBD1 matches 7 bases. The CDR3 length is 14 residues. V lost 0 bases to trimming and J lost 7 bases; unmatched junction nucleotides: 4. Germline V gene data show CDR1 as SGHTS and CDR2 as YDEGEE. The CDR3 loop reads CASSLEQGGQPQHF. CDR3 in DNA: TGTGCCAGCAGCTTGGAGCAGGGGGGACAGCCCCAGCATTTT. Looking up the rest from reference TRBV5-8 and TRBJ1-5 gives the full variable domain: EAGVTQSPTHLIKTRGQQATLRCSPISGHTSVYWYQQALGLGLQFLLWYDEGEERNRGNFPPRFSGRQFPNYSSELNVNALELEDSALYLCASSLEQGGQPQHFGDGTRLSIL.

The chain has TRBV30 and TRBJ1-2, with D possibly being TRBD1 (6 bases). The CDR3 length is 14 residues. V shed 3 bases and J shed 2 bases, with 13 bases lying between them. Germline V lookup: CDR1 GTSNPN, CDR2 SVGIG (reference sequence). The CDR3 nucleotides are TGTGCCTGGAGATCTCAGGACAGAAACTATGGCTACACCTTC. This gives the protein CAWRSQDRNYGYTF.

The chain employs TRBV27 and TRBJ1-1; a weak D match, TRBD1 (6 bases). CDR1 MNHEY and CDR2 SMNVEV come from the germline V gene (reference sequence). The CDR3 extends over 13 amino acids. V lost 4 bases to trimming and J lost 4 bases, with 10 bases between them. The CDR3, as DNA: TGTGCCAGCAGTTCCCAGGGGTTCACTGAAGCTTTCTTT. It codes for CASSSQGFTEAFF.

V and J are TRBV7-2 and TRBJ1-5, with 8 bases fitting TRBD1. Trimming took 4 bases from V and 6 from J; bases not matched to a gene: 8. CDR3 length equals 15 residues. Germline V gene lookup returns CDR1 SGHTA and CDR2 FQGNSA. This chain's CDR3 is CASSSGGWDVQPQHF. The DNA of the CDR3 is TGTGCCAGCAGCTCAGGGGGCTGGGATGTTCAGCCCCAGCATTTT.

The chain links TRBV7-2 to TRBJ2-1; tentative D call: TRBD1 (6 bases). Trimming cost V 1 base and J 5 bases, with 9 bases left between them. The CDR3 is made up of 14 amino acids. Germline-derived CDR1 and CDR2 are SGHTA and FQGNSA. Here the CDR3 DNA reads TGTGCCAGCAGCTTAGGGACAGCTAACAATGAGCAGTTCTTC. It is translated as CASSLGTANNEQFF.

The rearrangement links TRBV14 to TRBJ2-5; perhaps TRBD1 as D (5 bases). V lost 2 bases and J lost 5, with 9 bases in between. The CDR3 runs 13 residues. Germline CDR1 SGHDN, CDR2 FVKESK. The CDR3 DNA reads TGTGCCAGCAGCCAACAGGGTGGTGAGACCCAGTACTTC. Its protein is CASSQQGGETQYF.

The chain is built from TRBV12-5 and TRBJ1-5, with 7 nucleotides matching TRBD1. The CDR3 totals 15 residues. Germline values: CDR1 LGHNT, CDR2 FRNRAP. Trimming removed 6 bases from V and 3 bases from J; junction bases left unmatched: 8. This CDR3 reads CASGGGQVVNQPQHF. CDR3 bases: TGTGCTAGTGGCGGCGGACAGGTTGTCAATCAGCCCCAGCATTTT.